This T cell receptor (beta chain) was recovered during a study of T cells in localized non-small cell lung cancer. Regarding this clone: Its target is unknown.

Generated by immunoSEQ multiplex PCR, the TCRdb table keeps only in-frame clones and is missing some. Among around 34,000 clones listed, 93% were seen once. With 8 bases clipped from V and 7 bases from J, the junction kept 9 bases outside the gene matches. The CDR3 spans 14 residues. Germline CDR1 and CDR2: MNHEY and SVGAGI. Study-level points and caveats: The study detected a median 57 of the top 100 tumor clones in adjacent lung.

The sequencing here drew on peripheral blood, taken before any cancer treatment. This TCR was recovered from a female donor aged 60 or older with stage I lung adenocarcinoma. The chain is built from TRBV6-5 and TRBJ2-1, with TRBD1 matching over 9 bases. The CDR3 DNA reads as TGTGCCAGCCTCCGGGACAGGGAGTTTAATGAGCAGTTCTTC. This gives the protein CASLRDREFNEQFF.